The rows below give T cell receptor beta chains drawn from one sample of a study of cytomegalovirus exposure and HLA in healthy donors. The protocol was immunoSEQ multiplex PCR, while the TCRdb copy is restricted to in-frame clones and leaves out a portion. The sample consists of 190,000 or so clones, 70% to 85% of them appearing once. The sequenced sample was PBMCs. These receptors were collected from a woman in her twenties or thirties in good health and CMV-seropositive. The CDR3 runs from the conserved cysteine through the conserved F or W. A D gene is named only where the DNA matches it firmly. Rows give clone size only sometimes, using once, few, many, or a class for an expanded clone.

TRBJ1-1	TRBD1	TRBV2	.	TGTGCCAGCATACCGGACAGGGCACTTTTGACTGAAGCTTTCTTT	CASIPDRALLTEAFF
TRBJ2-7	.	TRBV6-1	.	TGTGCCAGCAGTGATGGGCCTCCAAGGGAGCAGTACTTC	CASSDGPPREQYF
TRBJ2-6	.	TRBV5-1	.	TGCGCCAGCAGCCTATATGCCGTAGGGGCTGGGGCCAACGTCCTGACTTTC	CASSLYAVGAGANVLTF
TRBJ2-7	TRBD1	TRBV6-5	.	TGTGCCAGCACTTCGGACAGGCCTCCCTACGAGCAGTACTTC	CASTSDRPPYEQYF
TRBJ2-7	TRBD2	TRBV11-2	many	TGTGCCAGCAGCACACTTGGACTAGCAATCGACGAGCAGTACTTC	CASSTLGLAIDEQYF
TRBJ2-7	.	TRBV27	.	TGTGCCAGCAGTGTCCACCTCCGGGGTGAGCAGTACTTC	CASSVHLRGEQYF
TRBJ2-2	TRBD1	TRBV28	.	TGTGCCAGCAGTTCTATCAGGGGGCGGCGTGGCGGGGAGCTGTTTTTT	CASSSIRGRRGGELFF
TRBJ2-7	TRBD1	TRBV10-3	.	TGTGCCATCAGTGGGGACAGGGGGCACGAGCAGTACTTC	CAISGDRGHEQYF
TRBJ2-7	.	TRBV2	.	TGTGCCAGCAGCCCGGGACACCCCTACGAGCAGTACTTC	CASSPGHPYEQYF
TRBJ1-1	.	TRBV7-8	.	TGTGCCAGCAGCTTCTCGTTGAACACTGAAGCTTTCTTT	CASSFSLNTEAFF
TRBJ1-2	.	TRBV27	.	TGTGCCAGCAGTTTAGACTTCGATGGAGGAGGCTACACCTTC	CASSLDFDGGGYTF
TRBJ2-5	TRBD2	TRBV5-6	.	TGTGCCAGCAGCTTCGGACTAGCGGGAGAGGGAGAGACCCAGTACTTC	CASSFGLAGEGETQYF
TRBJ1-2	TRBD1	TRBV28	.	TGTGCCAGCAGCGGGGACAGGGAATATGGCTACACCTTC	CASSGDREYGYTF
TRBJ1-4	TRBD1	TRBV28	.	TGTGCCAGCAGTTTTCTCAGGGGGACTGGAAAACTGTTTTTT	CASSFLRGTGKLFF
TRBJ1-3	.	TRBV7-6	.	TGTGCCAGCAGCTTAGGCCCGGGGGATGGAAACACCATATATTTT	CASSLGPGDGNTIYF
TRBJ2-7	TRBD1	TRBV7-6	.	TGTGCCAGCGGACAGGGGTCCTACGAGCAGTACTTC	CASGQGSYEQYF
TRBJ2-7	TRBD1	TRBV27	.	TGTGCCAGCAGTTCCTCAATCCGCCTAACAGGGGGGTCCTACGAGCAGTACTTC	CASSSSIRLTGGSYEQYF
TRBJ2-1	TRBD2	TRBV2	.	TGTGCCACAGGGACTAGCGGGAGACAATATGAGCAGTTCTTC	CATGTSGRQYEQFF
TRBJ1-1	TRBD1	TRBV9	once	TGTGCCAGCAGCTGGGACAGGGGCACTGAAGCTTTCTTT	CASSWDRGTEAFF
TRBJ2-1	.	TRBV6-5	once	TGTGCCAGCAGGGAGGGGTGGTACGACAATGAGCAGTTCTTC	CASREGWYDNEQFF
TRBJ2-3	TRBD1	TRBV2	.	TGTGCCAGCATTATGACAGGGGTGGGAGATACGCAGTATTTT	CASIMTGVGDTQYF
TRBJ2-2	.	TRBV6-1	.	TGTGCCAGTCCACGGGGAACCGGGGAGCTGTTTTTT	CASPRGTGELFF
TRBJ2-3	TRBD2	TRBV6-1	.	TGTGCCAGCAGTGAAGGGTCCCTAGCGGGGAGACGGAGGACGCAGTATTTT	CASSEGSLAGRRRTQYF
TRBJ2-5	.	TRBV6-1	.	TGTGCCACCCGGGAGACCCAGTACTTC	CATRETQYF
TRBJ1-1	.	TRBV27	.	TGTGCCAGCAGCTTTAAGACAGAAACTGAAGCTTTCTTT	CASSFKTETEAFF
TRBJ2-3	TRBD2	TRBV7-2	.	TGTGCCAGCAGCTTAGGTACTAGCGGGAACACAGATACGCAGTATTTT	CASSLGTSGNTDTQYF
TRBJ2-4	TRBD1	TRBV2	.	TGTGCCAGCAGTGAAAACAGGGGTAGAGGGAACATTCAGTACTTC	CASSENRGRGNIQYF
TRBJ2-1	TRBD2	TRBV27	.	TGTGCCAGCAGTTTACGGGAGGCCCTTTATGAGCAGTTCTTC	CASSLREALYEQFF
TRBJ2-1	.	TRBV5-1	once	TGCGCCAGCAGCTCGTCGGGCTCCTACAATGAGCAGTTCTTC	CASSSSGSYNEQFF
TRBJ2-2	TRBD2	TRBV7-3	.	TGTGCCAGCAGCCGGGGACTAGCGGGCGTGAACACCGGGGAGCTGTTTTTT	CASSRGLAGVNTGELFF
TRBJ2-1	TRBD1	TRBV5-5	.	TGTGCCAGCAGCTTGAACAGGGGAACTTACAATGAGCAGTTCTTC	CASSLNRGTYNEQFF
TRBJ2-7	TRBD1	TRBV6-1	.	TGTGCCAGCAGTGTAACAGGGGGCACCTACGAGCAGTACTTC	CASSVTGGTYEQYF
TRBJ2-1	TRBD1	TRBV18	few	TGTGCCAGCTCACCACTTCCTAGGACAGGGAATGAGCAGTTCTTC	CASSPLPRTGNEQFF
TRBJ2-5	.	TRBV7-9	.	TGTGCCAGCAGCCTTGCGGAGACCCAGTACTTC	CASSLAETQYF
TRBJ2-3	.	TRBV5-1	.	TGCGCCAGCGGCCCTAGCACAGATACGCAGTATTTT	CASGPSTDTQYF
TRBJ2-7	TRBD1	TRBV19	.	TGTGCCAGTAGCATTTACAGGGGGCGAAATCAGCGGGACGAGGGAGAGCAGTACTTC	CASSIYRGRNQRDEGEQYF
TRBJ2-3	TRBD2	TRBV7-6	.	TGTGCCAGCAGCCGCGGGGGTGGTCACACAGATACGCAGTATTTT	CASSRGGGHTDTQYF